A few counts support the clone carrying this T cell receptor beta chain. As yet, its antigen is unknown. This specimen belongs to a study of T-cell memory formation after mild COVID-19. Findings and caveats of the study: Among CD4+ contracting clones, most were CM and EM, and CD8+ ones EMRA.

Each CDR3 protein is one row after TCRdb ran MiXCR on the 5' RACE reads. The sample yields about 360,000 distinct CDR3 sequences, roughly an eighth seen once. The CDR3 length is 13 residues. Trimming left V 4 bases short and J 3 bases short, with 10 bases between. Germline V lookup: CDR1 SQVTM, CDR2 ANQGSEA. The sequenced sample consisted of PBMCs or a T cell subset sorted from them (not recorded which). The TCR originated in a man aged 18 to 30 who had mild COVID-19 (a few samples of this study predate the infection). Cell type and time point are not known. The V call is TRBV29-1, the J call TRBJ1-5, with D perhaps matching TRBD1 (6 bases). CDR3 DNA: TGCAGCGTTGCCGACAGGTACAATCAGCCCCAGCATTTT. Encoded protein: CSVADRYNQPQHF.